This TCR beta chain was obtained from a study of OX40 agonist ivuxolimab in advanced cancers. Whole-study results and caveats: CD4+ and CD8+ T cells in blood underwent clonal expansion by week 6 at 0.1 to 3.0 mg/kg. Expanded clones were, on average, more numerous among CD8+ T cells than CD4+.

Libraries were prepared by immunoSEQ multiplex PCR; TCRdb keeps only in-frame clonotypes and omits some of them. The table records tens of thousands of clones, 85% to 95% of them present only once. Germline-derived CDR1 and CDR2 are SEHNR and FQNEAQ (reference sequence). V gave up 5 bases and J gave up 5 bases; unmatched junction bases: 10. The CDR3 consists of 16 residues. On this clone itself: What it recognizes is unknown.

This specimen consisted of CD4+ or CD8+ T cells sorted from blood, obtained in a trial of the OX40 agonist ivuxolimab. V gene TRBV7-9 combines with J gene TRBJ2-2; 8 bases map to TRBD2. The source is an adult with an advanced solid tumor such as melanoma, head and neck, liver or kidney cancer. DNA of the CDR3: TGTGCCAGCAGCATCAGCGGGAGAGGGAGGACCGGGGAGCTGTTTTTT. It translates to CASSISGRGRTGELFF. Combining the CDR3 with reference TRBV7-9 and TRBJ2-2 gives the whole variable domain DTGVSQNPRHKITKRGQNVTFRCDPISEHNRLYWYRQTLGQGPEFLTYFQNEAQLEKSRLLSDRFSAERPKGSFSTLEIQRTEQGDSAMYLCASSISGRGRTGELFFGEGSRLTVL.